Listed below are T cell receptor beta chains from one sample, sequenced in a study of CD8 T cells in Susac syndrome. TCRdb ran MiXCR on the immunoSEQ multiplex PCR reads and lists one entry per CDR3 protein. The sample includes about 90,000 distinct CDR3 sequences, 90% to 97% of them seen just once. The sequenced material came from CD8+ T cells from PBMCs. Receptors originate from a human donor with Susac syndrome. The CDR3 runs from the conserved cysteine through the conserved F or W. The D gene is left open where the match is weak. Some rows mark clone size as missing; the rest say once, few, many or name a class of expanded clone.

DNA | CDR3 | size | V | D | J
TGCAGTGCAACGACAGGGGGGGGACAAGAGACCCAGTACTTC | CSATTGGGQETQYF | once | TRBV20-1 | TRBD1 | TRBJ2-5
TGTGCCACCAGCAGGGGTCAGGGGGGCAATCAGCCCCAGCATTTT | CATSRGQGGNQPQHF | few | TRBV15 | TRBD1 | TRBJ1-5
TGTGCCAGCAGCCGGACAGCCGTCTATGGCTACACCTTC | CASSRTAVYGYTF | NA | TRBV6-1 | NA | TRBJ1-2
TGCAGTGCTAGAGATGGGGGGGGTTACAATGAGCAGTTCTTC | CSARDGGGYNEQFF | once | TRBV20-1 | TRBD2 | TRBJ2-1
TGTGCCAGCAGCGCGGGACTAGCGGGGGGGAACCAGTTCTTC | CASSAGLAGGNQFF | NA | TRBV9 | TRBD2 | TRBJ2-1
TGTGCCAGCAGCTTGTCAGGGTACGAGCAGTACTTC | CASSLSGYEQYF | NA | TRBV5-6 | NA | TRBJ2-7
TGTGCCAGCAGCCCTAACCCCGGGACTAGCGGAGAGACCCAGTACTTC | CASSPNPGTSGETQYF | NA | TRBV9 | TRBD2 | TRBJ2-5
TGTGCCAGCAGCTTAGAGACCAAACTCACAGGGGCTGGGGAGACCCAGTACTTC | CASSLETKLTGAGETQYF | NA | TRBV11-3 | TRBD1 | TRBJ2-5
TGCAGCGTTGGGAGCCGGGACAGGGGTTCCTACGAGCAGTACTTC | CSVGSRDRGSYEQYF | NA | TRBV29-1 | TRBD1 | TRBJ2-7
TGTGCCAGCAGCTTGTGGTCCTCACCCCTCCACTTT | CASSLWSSPLHF | NA | TRBV5-6 | NA | TRBJ1-6
TGTGCCAGCAGCCGACAGGGAAGGGAGACCCAGTACTTC | CASSRQGRETQYF | NA | TRBV11-2 | TRBD1 | TRBJ2-5
TGCAGCGCACGCAGGGGTAACTATGGCTACACCTTC | CSARRGNYGYTF | NA | TRBV29-1 | NA | TRBJ1-2
TGCAGTGCTAGAGGGAAGCAGAACAATCAGCCCCAGCATTTT | CSARGKQNNQPQHF | NA | TRBV20-1 | NA | TRBJ1-5
TGCGCCAGCAGCGCCGGACAGGGGCCGGGAGAGACCCAGTACTTC | CASSAGQGPGETQYF | NA | TRBV5-1 | TRBD1 | TRBJ2-5
TGTGCCTGGAGTGACTACGGGTCCCAGACTTCACCCCTCCACTTT | CAWSDYGSQTSPLHF | NA | TRBV30 | NA | TRBJ1-6
TGCGCCAGCAGACCAGGGGCTACGTCGGTTGAAGCTTTCTTT | CASRPGATSVEAFF | NA | TRBV5-1 | NA | TRBJ1-1
TGTGCCACCAGTGATACCGGGACAGGCACAGATACGCAGTATTTT | CATSDTGTGTDTQYF | NA | TRBV24-1 | TRBD1 | TRBJ2-3
TGCGCCAGCAGCCAAGTTGCCGGGACAGCTCCCTACGAGCAGTACTTC | CASSQVAGTAPYEQYF | once | TRBV4-1 | TRBD1 | TRBJ2-7
TGCAGTGCTAGGGTCCCCTGGGACTATGGCTACACCTTC | CSARVPWDYGYTF | NA | TRBV20-1 | NA | TRBJ1-2
TGTGCCAGCAGCCTCTGGGGGAGCTCCTACGAGCAGTACTTC | CASSLWGSSYEQYF | NA | TRBV3-1 | NA | TRBJ2-7
TGTGCCTGGAGTCCCTCACTAGCGGGGGGCACAGATACGCAGTATTTT | CAWSPSLAGGTDTQYF | NA | TRBV30 | TRBD2 | TRBJ2-3
TGTGCCAGCAGCTTAGGACAGGGGAGCACAGATACGCAGTATTTT | CASSLGQGSTDTQYF | NA | TRBV7-3 | TRBD1 | TRBJ2-3
TGTGCCAGCAGTACCACAGGGTACTCCTACGAGCAGTACTTC | CASSTTGYSYEQYF | NA | TRBV27 | NA | TRBJ2-7
TGTGCCAGCAGTTCCTTAGGGGAGGACGAGCAGTACTTC | CASSSLGEDEQYF | NA | TRBV27 | NA | TRBJ2-7